One and the same sample provided the 3 T cell receptor beta chains below, sequenced in a study of graft-versus-host responses after intestinal transplantation. The data were produced by immunoSEQ multiplex PCR, yet TCRdb's version contains in-frame clones alone and is incomplete. The data show about 130,000 clones, around 94% seen once. Which antigens these TCRs recognize remains unknown. The sample consisted of unstimulated CD4+ T cells sorted from spleen or lymph node cells, taken before intestinal transplant. The receptors were sampled from a human donor who received an intestinal transplant.

This clone appeared once. V usage is TRBV11-3 and J usage is TRBJ1-3; 9 bases are a match to TRBD1. Germline CDR1 is SGHNT and CDR2 is YENEEA. The CDR3 is made up of 15 amino acids. Unmatched junction bases numbered 7, after V lost 6 bases and J lost 4 bases. This chain's CDR3 is CASRRDRETGNTIYF. The CDR3 DNA reads as TGTGCCAGCAGACGGGACAGGGAGACCGGAAACACCATATATTTT.

The chain has TRBV2 and TRBJ2-1; D is uncertain. CDR3 length: 14 amino acids. Germline V gene sequence: CDR1 SNHLY, CDR2 FYNNEI. Deletions cut 8 bases from V and 4 bases from J, with 15 bases between. The CDR3 sequence is CASGTRPRYNEQFF. The DNA for the CDR3 is TGTGCCAGCGGCACCAGGCCCCGGTACAATGAGCAGTTCTTC.

The chain links TRBV19 to TRBJ2-3; the D is unclear. The germline V and J ends were trimmed by 7 bases and 4 bases, with 9 bases remaining between them. CDR3 size: 12 residues. CDR1 and CDR2 from the germline V gene are LNHDA and SQIVND (reference sequence). In DNA form, the CDR3 reads TGTGCCAGTACCGCGACTGCAGATACGCAGTATTTT. Protein product: CASTATADTQYF.